This T cell receptor beta chain was retrieved from a study of blood T cell repertoires in COVID-19. Study at large: Some COVID-19 samples were acute and others convalescent; all came from the United States, Italy and Spain. Sources were T cells, B-cell-depleted T cells, or PBMCs; the material itself was cDNA or gDNA.

Trimming took 4 bases from V and 1 from J; bases not matched to a gene: 4. This CDR3 has 14 amino acids. CDR1 SGHRS and CDR2 YFSETQ come from the germline V gene. In the source study's methods: Estimated nucleated cell counts came from reference gene primer amplification. TCRdb's copy holds only in-frame clones and misses some; the assay was immunoSEQ multiplex PCR. The V and J calls and clone size come from that table; D and trimming were worked out from the DNA. Of roughly 80,000 clones listed, about 82% were seen once; the top ten hold under 20%. The sequencing input was peripheral blood. The chain uses TRBV5-1 and TRBJ1-1; TRBD1 matches 7 bases. This receptor was taken from a woman aged 60 to 75 with acute or convalescent COVID-19. The CDR3 bases are TGCGCCAGCAGCGGGGACAGCAGGAACACTGAAGCTTTCTTT. Its translation is CASSGDSRNTEAFF.